Shown below are 26 T cell receptor beta chains from a single sample sequenced in a study of T-cell memory formation after mild COVID-19. Each CDR3 protein is one row after TCRdb ran MiXCR on the 5' RACE reads. Here the sample spans about 13,000 distinct CDR3 sequences, more than 10% being singletons. The sample consisted of PBMCs or a T cell subset sorted from them (not recorded which). These receptors all stem from an adult woman who had mild COVID-19 (a few samples of this study predate the infection). Cell type and time point are not known.

This clonotype was seen ten or more times. The chain has TRBV24-1 and TRBJ2-2; a weak D match, TRBD1 (6 bases). This CDR3 contains 15 residues. Trimming left V 7 bases short and J 1 base short, with 12 bases between. CDR1 and CDR2 from the germline V gene are KGHDR and SFDVKD. DNA for the CDR3: TGTGCCACCAGCTCCGAACAGGGGAACACCGGGGAGCTGTTTTTT. This translates into CATSSEQGNTGELFF.

This clonotype came up many times. The chain recombines TRBV19 with TRBJ1-1; no definite D call. CDR3 length: 12 amino acids. CDR1 LNHDA and CDR2 SQIVND come from the germline V gene (reference sequence). V was cut by 6 bases and J by 12 bases, with 17 bases left in between. The CDR3 DNA reads TGTGCCAGTAGGACCGACGGTGACTGGACTTTCTTT. Its protein is CASRTDGDWTFF.

The genes are TRBV7-3 and TRBJ2-1; 14 nucleotides align to TRBD2. J lost 10 bases, V lost 5 bases, and 10 bases had no gene match. The CDR3 loop spans 16 amino acids. Germline V CDR1 and CDR2: SGHTA, FQGTGA. DNA of the CDR3: TGTGCCAGCAGCCAGATAGGGACTAGCGGGAGCTACGAGCAGTTCTTC. Protein product: CASSQIGTSGSYEQFF.

This clonotype was detected many times. V usage is TRBV24-1 and J usage is TRBJ2-5; the D gene could be TRBD1 or TRBD2 (5 bases each). The CDR3 length is 13 residues. Germline CDR1 is KGHDR and CDR2 is SFDVKD. V lost 9 bases, J lost 4 bases, and 14 bases lay in between. The CDR3 sequence: CATGDLQGETQYF. As DNA, the CDR3 is TGTGCCACCGGGGACCTCCAGGGAGAGACCCAGTACTTC.

Many counts were recorded for this clonotype. CDR3: CASSQGGLAGYNEQFF. In DNA form, the CDR3 reads TGTGCCAGCAGCCAAGGTGGACTAGCGGGGTACAATGAGCAGTTCTTC. V is TRBV14 and J is TRBJ2-1; 12 bases map to TRBD2. Germline values: CDR1 SGHDN, CDR2 FVKESK. The CDR3 extends over 16 amino acids. V shed 1 base, J shed 4 bases, and the junction held 2 bases outside the gene matches.

The CDR3 nucleotides are TGTGCCAGCAGCTCAGAGGGCGCTAACTATGGCTACACCTTC. As protein: CASSSEGANYGYTF. V usage is TRBV7-6 and J usage is TRBJ1-2; no clear D gene. The CDR3 consists of 14 residues. Trimming took off 4 bases at V and 0 bases at J, with 9 bases between the two ends. Germline values: CDR1 SGHVS, CDR2 FNYEAQ. Full variable domain (rest looked up from reference TRBV7-6 and TRBJ1-2): GAGVSQSPRYKVTKRGQDVALRCDPISGHVSLYWYRQALGQGPEFLTYFNYEAQQDKSGLPNDRFSAERPEGSISTLTIQRTEQRDSAMYRCASSSEGANYGYTFGSGTRLTVV.

This clonotype was seen ten or more times. V usage is TRBV2 and J usage is TRBJ1-2, with D perhaps TRBD1 (5 bases). Germline loops: CDR1 SNHLY, CDR2 FYNNEI. Trimming stripped 6 bases from V and 14 bases from J, with 13 bases between. This CDR3 is 10 amino acids long. CDR3 sequence (DNA): TGTGCCAGCAGAAACGAGGGACCGACCTTC. Amino acids: CASRNEGPTF.

The chain has TRBV7-2 and TRBJ2-1, with 7 nucleotides matching TRBD2. The V gene end was trimmed by 0 bases and the J gene end by 9 bases; junction bases not matched to a gene: 5. Germline V gives CDR1 SGHTA, CDR2 FQGNSA. The length of the CDR3 is 14 residues. Here the CDR3 DNA reads TGTGCCAGCAGCTTAGCGGGGGGGAGGAGTGAGCAGTTCTTC. Translation gives CASSLAGGRSEQFF.

This clonotype has at least ten counts. The chain carries TRBV6-2 or TRBV6-3 and TRBJ2-7; weak D call: TRBD1 (6 bases). Germline V CDR1 and CDR2: MNHEY, SVGEGT. Trimming pared 5 bases from V and 1 base from J, leaving 12 bases between. This CDR3 has 14 residues. CDR3 residues: CASSLPDSSYEQYF. The CDR3 region has the DNA TGTGCCAGCAGTCTGCCGGACAGTTCCTACGAGCAGTACTTC.

This clonotype was observed at least ten times. V and J are TRBV12-3 or TRBV12-4 and TRBJ1-2, with no clear D. Deletions cut 3 bases from V and 4 bases from J, with 6 bases between. The length of the CDR3 is 12 residues. CDR3 loop: CASSFGSYGYTF. For the CDR3, the DNA is TGTGCCAGCAGTTTCGGTTCCTATGGCTACACCTTC.

This clonotype was found many times. The V gene is TRBV4-1, the J gene TRBJ2-3, with D possibly matching TRBD2 (5 bases). V was cut by 4 bases and J by 5 bases, with 16 bases left in between. From germline, CDR1 is MGHRA and CDR2 YSYEKL. The CDR3 totals 15 residues. CDR3: CASSPLWVAGDTQYF. As DNA, the CDR3 is TGCGCCAGCAGCCCGCTTTGGGTCGCGGGAGATACGCAGTATTTT.

Many counts were recorded for this clonotype. The CDR3 reads CASSEFGTGLGNEQFF. The CDR3 DNA reads as TGTGCCAGCAGTGAATTTGGGACAGGGCTGGGCAATGAGCAGTTCTTC. J is TRBJ2-1 and V is TRBV2; 9 bases line up with TRBD1. The V segment lost 2 bases and the J segment 6 bases; nucleotides outside the gene matches: 8. The CDR3 runs to 16 residues. Germline V gene data show CDR1 as SNHLY and CDR2 as FYNNEI.

There are many counts of this clonotype. The chain has TRBV24-1 and TRBJ2-6, with no clear D. The CDR3 runs 15 residues. Germline-derived CDR1 and CDR2 are KGHDR and SFDVKD. The germline V and J ends were trimmed by 4 bases and 1 base, with 7 bases remaining between them. CDR3 coding DNA: TGTGCCACCAGTGACCCGTGGTCTGGGGCCAACGTCCTGACTTTC. Amino acids: CATSDPWSGANVLTF.

This clonotype occurred many times. V gene TRBV20-1 combines with J gene TRBJ1-5, with D tentatively TRBD1 (5 bases). Germline CDR1 and CDR2: DFQATT and SNEGSKA (reference sequence). Trimming took 4 bases from V and 5 from J, leaving 15 bases between them. This CDR3 is 14 amino acids long. The CDR3 loop reads CSAKTALRDQPQHF. DNA for the CDR3: TGCAGTGCTAAGACAGCCCTTAGGGATCAGCCCCAGCATTTT.

This clonotype occurred many times. The rearrangement uses TRBV7-9 and TRBJ1-1; TRBD1 is a possible D gene (6 bases). From germline, CDR1 is SEHNR and CDR2 FQNEAQ (reference sequence). This CDR3 contains 14 residues. Between the trimmed V and J ends, which lost 5 bases and 11 bases, there was a span of 21 bases. The CDR3 DNA sequence: TGTGCCAGCAGCAACGGACAGACCGGAGTGGATGCTTTCTTT. Amino acid sequence: CASSNGQTGVDAFF.

This clonotype occurred many times. The rearrangement uses TRBV7-2 and TRBJ2-1; 9 bases fit TRBD2. V lost 7 bases and J lost 7; bases outside the gene matches: 23. Germline loops: CDR1 SGHTA, CDR2 FQGNSA. The CDR3 length is 19 residues. CDR3 loop: CASIVGAAGGPGWRNEQFF. The DNA for the CDR3 is TGTGCCAGCATCGTAGGGGCGGCGGGAGGGCCGGGTTGGAGGAATGAGCAGTTCTTC.

This clonotype was seen repeatedly, ten times or more. V gene TRBV5-4 combines with J gene TRBJ2-7, with 13 bases identical to TRBD2. V lost 4 bases, J lost 2 bases, and 3 bases stayed unmatched. Per germline, CDR1 SGHNT and CDR2 YYREEE (reference sequence). This CDR3 is built from 15 residues. The CDR3: CASSPGLAGPYEQYF. The CDR3 DNA follows: TGTGCCAGCAGCCCGGGACTAGCGGGACCCTACGAGCAGTACTTC.

The chain uses TRBV9 and TRBJ1-1; D call uncertain. The V gene's germline CDR1 is SGDLS and CDR2 YYNGEE. The V end was cut by 0 bases, the J end by 4 bases, with 7 bases between. This CDR3 has 13 residues. The DNA of the CDR3 is TGTGCCAGCAGCGTAGATCCTAGCACTGAAGCTTTCTTT. Residues: CASSVDPSTEAFF.

The sample holds many counts of this clonotype. V usage is TRBV30 and J usage is TRBJ2-7; no reliable D call. Germline values: CDR1 GTSNPN, CDR2 SVGIG (reference sequence). CDR3 length: 15 amino acids. V shed 0 bases and J shed 7 bases, with 19 bases lying between them. The CDR3 DNA sequence: TGTGCCTGGAGTGTCTGGTTATCCGCCCCGCGGGAGCAGTACTTC. Its translation is CAWSVWLSAPREQYF.

This clonotype came up many times. This chain links TRBV7-2 with TRBJ2-1; D not certain. CDR1 is SGHTA and CDR2 is FQGNSA in the germline V gene. The V gene lost 6 bases and the J gene lost 4 bases, with 22 bases spanning the gap. This CDR3 contains 17 residues. CDR3 sequence: CASRRYGPSLNYNEQFF. Here the CDR3 DNA reads TGTGCCAGCAGACGCTACGGACCCTCCCTCAATTACAATGAGCAGTTCTTC. Filled out from reference TRBV7-2 and TRBJ2-1, the complete variable domain reads GAGVSQSPSNKVTEKGKDVELRCDPISGHTALYWYRQSLGQGLEFLIYFQGNSAPDKSGLPSDRFSAERTGGSVSTLTIQRTQQEDSAVYLCASRRYGPSLNYNEQFFGPGTRLTVL.

Points on this clonotype: This may arise from a read error, as a much more abundant clone is one base away. V is TRBV20-1 and J is TRBJ2-7; 8 positions agree with TRBD2. CDR3 length: 14 amino acids. CDR1 and CDR2 from the germline V gene are DFQATT and SNEGSKA (reference sequence). This CDR3 reads CRARGRAGAYEQYF. Written as DNA, the CDR3 is TGCAGGGCTAGAGGTAGAGCGGGGGCCTACGAGCAGTACTTC.

This clonotype has ten or more counts. The CDR3 sequence: CASIPGTSGPYEQYF. The CDR3 bases are TGTGCCAGCATCCCGGGGACTAGCGGACCTTACGAGCAGTACTTC. V and J are TRBV2 and TRBJ2-7; TRBD2 aligns across 11 bases. J lost 4 bases, V lost 7 bases, and 9 bases had no gene match. Germline CDR1 SNHLY, CDR2 FYNNEI. The CDR3 has 15 amino acids.

This clonotype was recorded at least ten times. The J gene is TRBJ2-1, the V gene TRBV4-1; TRBD1 aligns across 8 bases. Trimming took 1 base from V and 5 from J; bases not matched to a gene: 4. The germline CDR1 and CDR2 sequences are MGHRA and YSYEKL. The CDR3 runs to 15 residues. The CDR3 region has the DNA TGCGCCAGCAGCCAAGGACAGGGGCTCGACAATGAGCAGTTCTTC. It specifies CASSQGQGLDNEQFF.

This clonotype came up many times. This chain connects TRBV6-2 or TRBV6-3 to TRBJ1-1; D not resolved. This CDR3 contains 13 residues. The V end was cut by 1 base, the J end by 1 base, with 4 bases between. Germline CDR1 reads MNHEY; CDR2 reads SVGEGT. Here the CDR3 reads CASSYFRNTEAFF. As DNA, the CDR3 is TGTGCCAGCAGTTACTTCAGGAACACTGAAGCTTTCTTT.

This clonotype was seen ten or more times. The chain has TRBV9 and TRBJ2-7, with 10 positions matching TRBD2. V shed 7 bases, J shed 1 base, and the junction held 8 bases outside the gene matches. Germline loops: CDR1 SGDLS, CDR2 YYNGEE. This CDR3 has 15 residues. Here the CDR3 reads CASSPGTSASYEQYF. The CDR3 DNA reads as TGTGCCAGCTCTCCAGGGACTAGCGCGTCCTACGAGCAGTACTTC.

This clonotype was observed many times. The chain carries TRBV7-9 and TRBJ1-1; D unclear. The V and J ends lost 6 bases and 1 base respectively, with 9 bases between them. Germline lookup yields CDR1 SEHNR and CDR2 FQNEAQ (reference sequence). This CDR3 is built from 13 residues. The CDR3 nucleotides are TGTGCCAGCAGAGGAGGCGGGAACACTGAAGCTTTCTTT. Protein: CASRGGGNTEAFF.